This T cell receptor (beta chain) was captured in a study of T cell responses to AZD1222 COVID-19 vaccine. The table came from immunoSEQ multiplex PCR; TCRdb's copy has only in-frame clones and leaves some out. The repertoire includes about 180,000 clones, 85% to 95% of them detected once, and 0.95% to 1.3% sits in the top ten. The germline gives CDR1 MNHEY, CDR2 SVGAGI. The CDR3 runs to 14 residues. The V gene lost 7 bases and the J gene lost 4 bases, with 16 bases spanning the gap. The source of this sequence is an adult who received the MenACWY meningococcal vaccine as a control. The material was peripheral blood, obtained 28 days after the second dose of the MenACWY control vaccine. The chain has TRBV6-5 and TRBJ1-2; D is perhaps TRBD1 (5 bases). In DNA, the CDR3 is TGTGCCAGCATTAGTTTAGGGGCCGTCTATGGCTACACCTTC. This translates into CASISLGAVYGYTF.